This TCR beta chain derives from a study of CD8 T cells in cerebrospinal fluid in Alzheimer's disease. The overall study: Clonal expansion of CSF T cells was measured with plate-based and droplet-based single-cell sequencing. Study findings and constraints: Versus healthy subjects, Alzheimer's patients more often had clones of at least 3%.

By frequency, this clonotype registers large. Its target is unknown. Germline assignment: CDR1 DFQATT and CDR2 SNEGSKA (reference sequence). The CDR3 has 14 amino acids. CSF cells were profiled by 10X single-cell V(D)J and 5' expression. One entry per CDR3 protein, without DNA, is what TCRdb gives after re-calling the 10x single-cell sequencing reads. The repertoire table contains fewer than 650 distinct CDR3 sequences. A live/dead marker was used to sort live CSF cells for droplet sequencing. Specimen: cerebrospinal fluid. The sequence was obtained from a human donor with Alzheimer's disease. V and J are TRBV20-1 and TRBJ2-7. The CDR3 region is CSASFGVKPYEQYF.